This T cell receptor beta chain emerged from a study of shared clonotypes between healthy human individuals. Here immunoSEQ multiplex PCR was the method, and the copy in TCRdb shows in-frame clones only, minus some. The sample yields some 2.4 million clones, roughly 93% seen once. Germline-derived CDR1 and CDR2 are SGHVS and FNYEAQ. This CDR3 is 16 amino acids long. The V end was cut by 5 bases, the J end by 5 bases, with 18 bases between. This TCR was sampled from a man between 18 and 29 years old in good health. Some clones in this sample may be carry-over from other donors' samples. The sample taken for sequencing was naive CD4+ T cells from PBMCs. Subset indicated: CD45RA+ positively selected. This chain uses TRBV7-6 with TRBJ2-2; TRBD1 or TRBD2 may be the D gene (5 bases each). CDR3 coding DNA: TGTGCCAGCAGCCTCCTACGGGACCGCCTGACCGGGGAGCTGTTTTTT. Protein sequence: CASSLLRDRLTGELFF.